This TCR beta chain was identified during a study of cytomegalovirus exposure and HLA in healthy donors. Study-level points and caveats: The study dropped some indistinguishable V segments, TRBV6-2 and TRBV6-3 among them. Through in vitro validation, three CMV-associated chains were shown to be specific for CMV antigens.

A note on this clone: The antigen remains unidentified.

PCR involved 60 Vbeta and 13 Jbeta primers. This table comes from immunoSEQ multiplex PCR, and its TCRdb copy is limited to in-frame clones, with some not included. The sample lists 130,000 to 150,000 clones, about 86% occurring once. Trimming removed 2 bases from V and 4 bases from J; junction bases left unmatched: 10. Germline values: CDR1 MRHNA, CDR2 SNTAGT. The CDR3 sequence is 16 residues long. This TCR derives from a man in his forties in good health and CMV-seropositive. Sequenced sample: PBMCs. This chain joins TRBV6-4 and TRBJ1-2, with 7 bases fitting TRBD1. Written as DNA, the CDR3 is TGTGCCAGCAGTGACGGGGCAGGGGGTAGTCGCTATGGCTACACCTTC. Translation gives CASSDGAGGSRYGYTF.